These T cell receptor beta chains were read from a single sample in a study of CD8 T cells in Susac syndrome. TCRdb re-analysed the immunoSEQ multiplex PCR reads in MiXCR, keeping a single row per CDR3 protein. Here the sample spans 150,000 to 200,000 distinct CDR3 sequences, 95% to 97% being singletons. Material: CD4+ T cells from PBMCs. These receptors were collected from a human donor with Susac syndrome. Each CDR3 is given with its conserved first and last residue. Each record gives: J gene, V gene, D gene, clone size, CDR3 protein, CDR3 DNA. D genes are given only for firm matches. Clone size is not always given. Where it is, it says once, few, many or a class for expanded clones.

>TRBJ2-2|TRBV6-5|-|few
CASSPGGTGELFF
TGTGCCAGCAGTCCCGGGGGAACCGGGGAGCTGTTTTTT
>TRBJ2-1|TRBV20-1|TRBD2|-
CSARDRLAWAYNEQFF
TGCAGTGCTAGAGATAGACTAGCGTGGGCCTACAATGAGCAGTTCTTC
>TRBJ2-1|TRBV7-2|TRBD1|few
CASSFQGADNEQFF
TGTGCCAGCAGCTTTCAGGGGGCAGACAATGAGCAGTTCTTC
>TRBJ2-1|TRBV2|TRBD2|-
CASIEGSGGHRFF
TGTGCCAGCATCGAGGGGTCGGGGGGGCATCGGTTCTTC
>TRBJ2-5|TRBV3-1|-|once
CASSPYLLQQETQYF
TGTGCCAGCAGCCCCTACCTCCTCCAACAAGAGACCCAGTACTTC
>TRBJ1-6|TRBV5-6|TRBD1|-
CASSDGQGYSPLHF
TGTGCCAGCAGCGACGGACAGGGGTACTCACCCCTCCACTTT
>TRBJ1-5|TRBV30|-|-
CAWSVGGDQPQHF
TGTGCCTGGAGTGTTGGAGGGGATCAGCCCCAGCATTTT
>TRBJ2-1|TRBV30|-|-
CAWSDPDEQFF
TGTGCCTGGAGTGACCCGGATGAGCAGTTCTTC
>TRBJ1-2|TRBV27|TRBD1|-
CASSLTGGGYGYTF
TGTGCCAGCAGTTTGACAGGGGGCGGCTATGGCTACACCTTC
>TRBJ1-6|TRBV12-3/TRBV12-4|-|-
CASRDVGNSPLHF
TGTGCCAGCAGGGATGTGGGTAATTCACCCCTCCACTTT
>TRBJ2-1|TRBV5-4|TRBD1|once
CASSANRDRDYNEQFF
TGTGCCAGCAGCGCAAACCGGGACAGGGATTACAATGAGCAGTTCTTC
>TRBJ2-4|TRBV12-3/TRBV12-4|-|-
CASNLRGTKNIQYF
TGTGCCAGCAATCTTCGGGGGACCAAAAACATTCAGTACTTC
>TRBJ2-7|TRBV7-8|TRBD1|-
CASSPHGTGSYEQYF
TGTGCCAGCAGCCCACACGGGACAGGGTCCTACGAGCAGTACTTC
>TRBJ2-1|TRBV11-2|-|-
CASSSTLELSSYNEQFF
TGTGCCAGCAGCTCCACTTTGGAGTTGAGCTCCTACAATGAGCAGTTCTTC
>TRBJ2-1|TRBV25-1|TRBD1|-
CASSDGQGSYNEQFF
TGTGCCAGCAGTGACGGACAGGGCTCCTACAATGAGCAGTTCTTC
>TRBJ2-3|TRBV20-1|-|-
CSARDPMDTQYF
TGCAGTGCTAGAGACCCGATGGATACGCAGTATTTT
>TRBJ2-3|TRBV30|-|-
CAWRLGGLGTDTQYF
TGTGCCTGGAGACTCGGAGGGCTCGGCACAGATACGCAGTATTTT
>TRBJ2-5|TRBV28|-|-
CASTGKETQYF
TGTGCCAGCACAGGGAAAGAGACCCAGTACTTC
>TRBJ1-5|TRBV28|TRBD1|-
CASGAPGQGGDQPQHF
TGTGCCAGCGGTGCTCCGGGACAGGGGGGGGATCAGCCCCAGCATTTT
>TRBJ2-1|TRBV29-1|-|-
CSVEQGFSYNEQFF
TGCAGCGTTGAGCAGGGATTCTCCTACAATGAGCAGTTCTTC
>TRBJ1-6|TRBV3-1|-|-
CASRLPGIPLHF
TGTGCCAGCAGACTTCCAGGGATCCCCCTCCACTTT
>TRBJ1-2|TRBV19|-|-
CASMETGTLYGYTF
TGTGCCAGTATGGAGACGGGTACCCTCTATGGCTACACCTTC
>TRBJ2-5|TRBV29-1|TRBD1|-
CSGQGPQETQYF
TGCAGCGGACAGGGTCCCCAAGAGACCCAGTACTTC
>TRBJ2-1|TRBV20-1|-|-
CSARDWINEQFF
TGCAGTGCTCGTGACTGGATCAATGAGCAGTTCTTC
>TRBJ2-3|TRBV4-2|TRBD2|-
CASSESGSKDTQYF
TGTGCCAGCAGCGAAAGCGGGAGTAAGGATACGCAGTATTTT